This TCR beta chain comes out of a study of blood T cell repertoires in COVID-19 (TCRdb year 2020). The study in broad terms: Collaborator samples came from the United States, Italy and Spain and covered acute and convalescent phases of COVID-19. The prospective study material was composed of cDNA or gDNA derived from T cells, B-cell-depleted T cells, or PBMCs. Subjects who had been exposed to COVID-19, were actively infected with it, or had recovered from it provided the deeply sampled blood TCRbeta repertoires that made up the dataset. A freely available public database, intended as a resource for researchers studying the immune response to SARS-CoV-2, is where the repertoires were released. The samples were drawn from two sources: the first 160 participants of the ongoing ImmuneRACE study, and 1,254 subjects contributed by 6 global collaborators. Nearly every sample came with metadata listing a de-identified subject ID, COVID-19 status, age in years and sex. Where available, HLA class I and class II types were obtained from metadata supplied by the sample provider rather than from assay-based typing. General study outcomes and caveats: How much clinical and demographic metadata was included differed by source and by participant, and the metadata was provided uncurated.

TCRbeta CDR3 regions were amplified from genomic DNA using the immunoSEQ Assay, a bias-controlled multiplex PCR. Per the source publication's procedure: The number of nucleated cells in each sample was estimated from the amplification of reference gene primers within the assay. To quantify the absolute abundance of each unique TCRbeta CDR3 rearrangement, sequence reads were collapsed and filtered. For each sample, productive Simpson clonality was calculated as the square root of Simpson's diversity index over productive rearrangements. Entries here come from immuneACCESS through TCRdb and include only in-frame sequences with V and J called. Some clones fail to appear in such tables; in the studies checked, an unresolved V gene covers under half of the shortfall, and the cause of the remainder is unknown. That table supplies the V and J calls and clone size; D and trimming were determined from the DNA. This sample is represented by fewer than 200,000 clones; about 88% of them were singletons. Clones ranked in the top ten supply 5% to 6% of the sample.

Turning to this clone: What antigen it recognizes has not been identified. Nothing much larger sits one base from this clone, and base qualities are not available.

V gives up 2 bases and J gives up 10 bases, and the segment between their germline ends measures 7 bases. CDR1 is given as KGHDR and CDR2 as SFDVKD, both from the germline V gene. CDR3 length: 11 amino acids, cysteine to phenylalanine. The entry retains the CDR3 DNA only, 33 bases that are in frame from base 1. At one collaborating source in Seattle, patients were enrolled during active infection and were followed longitudinally through the course of disease. Each collaborating institution followed its own protocols to collect whole blood in K2EDTA tubes. Collaborator samples were shipped for TCRbeta analysis as frozen whole blood, isolated PBMCs, or DNA extracted from either sample type.

The sample consisted of peripheral blood. The clonotype comes from a woman aged 50 to 65 with COVID-19, enrolled during active disease. Recombination connected TRBV24-1 to TRBJ2-5; the D gene assignment is ambiguous. The CDR3: CATSDSRLQYF. The DNA reads TGTGCCACCAGTGATTCTAGACTCCAGTACTTC.